This T cell receptor beta chain was retrieved from a study of spatial heterogeneity in lung cancer. The time point: sample taken at primary tumor resection. On each TCR cDNA molecule, a unique molecular identifier was present. In TCRdb, the 5' RACE reads were re-called with MiXCR into one record per CDR3 protein. In the table there are around 92,000 distinct CDR3 sequences, 12% of which are singletons. The CDR3 loop spans 11 amino acids. Trimming removed 6 bases from V and 11 bases from J, with 14 bases in between. Germline values: CDR1 MNHEY, CDR2 SVGEGT. The sequencing used PBMCs, collected at surgery. The chain has TRBV6-2 or TRBV6-3 and TRBJ2-7; D may correspond to TRBD1 or TRBD2 (5 bases each). The TCR comes from a male donor with early-stage non-small cell lung cancer. In DNA, the CDR3 is TGTGCCAGCAGCCCCGGGGCCACTAAGTACTTC. This gives the protein CASSPGATKYF.